What follows are 21 T cell receptor beta chains derived from one specimen sequenced in a study of blood T cells in healthy people across ages. A second PCR, run for about 6 to 11 cycles, used a sample-barcoded 5' primer plus a J-beta primer mix. TCRdb ran MiXCR on the 5' RACE reads and lists one entry per CDR3 protein. The sample contains under 950,000 distinct CDR3 sequences, 20% to 25% of which appear only once. The sample consisted of blood. The receptors come from a man aged 70-80 years in good health.

The rearrangement uses TRBV24-1 and TRBJ2-7; no clear D gene. V was pared by 6 bases and J by 2 bases, with 10 bases between. The CDR3 loop spans 13 amino acids. CDR1 KGHDR and CDR2 SFDVKD come from the germline V gene. The CDR3 DNA follows: TGTGCCACCAGTTCTGGGCTCACCTACGAGCAGTACTTC. Translation gives CATSSGLTYEQYF.

The chain carries TRBV5-5 and TRBJ2-7; tentative D call: TRBD1 (5 bases). The CDR3 extends over 14 amino acids. Germline loops: CDR1 SGHKS, CDR2 YYEKEE (reference sequence). With 1 base removed from V and 5 bases from J, the gap between germline ends came to 13 bases. The CDR3 here is CASSLFSGSHEQYV. The CDR3 DNA sequence: TGTGCCAGCAGCTTGTTCTCAGGGTCCCACGAGCAGTACGTC.

There are a few counts of this clonotype. The V gene is TRBV2, the J gene TRBJ1-2; 7 bases fit TRBD1. From germline, CDR1 is SNHLY and CDR2 FYNNEI. Losses at the gene ends were 4 bases for V and 8 bases for J; bases not matched to a gene: 7. The CDR3 length is 13 residues. Here the CDR3 DNA reads TGTGCCAGCAGTGGGGACAGCCTTGTGGGCTACACCTTC. Protein product: CASSGDSLVGYTF.

This rearrangement joins TRBV6-5 to TRBJ1-4, with TRBD1 matching over 9 bases. Germline CDR1 MNHEY, CDR2 SVGAGI. Unmatched junction bases numbered 14, after V lost 4 bases and J lost 8 bases. This CDR3 is built from 17 residues. This chain's CDR3 is CASSSYTLGTGIEKLFF. As DNA, the CDR3 is TGTGCCAGCAGTTCCTACACTTTAGGGACAGGGATCGAAAAACTGTTTTTT.

This clonotype was seen a handful of times. The rearrangement joins TRBV5-1 to TRBJ2-7; D unclear. CDR1 is SGHRS and CDR2 is YFSETQ in the germline V gene. The CDR3 contains 14 residues. V was cut by 0 bases and J by 0 bases, with 7 bases left in between. Written as DNA, the CDR3 is TGCGCCAGCAGCTTGGAACCAGACTCCTACGAGCAGTACTTC. Its protein product is CASSLEPDSYEQYF.

This clonotype was seen a handful of times. The rearrangement links TRBV4-1 to TRBJ2-5; 7 nucleotides line up with TRBD2. V lost 0 bases, J lost 4 bases, and 11 bases stayed unmatched. CDR1 is MGHRA, CDR2 YSYEKL, per germline. The CDR3 runs to 17 residues. The CDR3 nucleotides read TGCGCCAGCAGCCAAGAAGGGCGCCGGACTAGGGGAGAGACCCAGTACTTC. This translates into CASSQEGRRTRGETQYF.

This clonotype was seen more than once but under ten times. The gene calls are TRBV12-3 or TRBV12-4 and TRBJ2-4; 7 bases line up with TRBD1. V lost 5 bases, J lost 3 bases, and 7 bases stayed unmatched. The CDR3 spans 15 residues. This CDR3 is CASSAQGNVKNIQYF. The CDR3 DNA reads as TGTGCCAGCAGTGCACAGGGGAACGTCAAAAACATTCAGTACTTC.

The V call is TRBV7-8, the J call TRBJ2-3; weak D call: TRBD2 (5 bases). This CDR3 comprises 17 residues. Germline values: CDR1 SGHVS, CDR2 FQNEAQ. V lost 4 bases to trimming and J lost 4 bases, with 21 bases between them. The CDR3, as DNA: TGTGCCAGCAGCTCGAAGTTTAGCGTCCGTAGGGCAGATACGCAGTATTTT. This sequence encodes CASSSKFSVRRADTQYF.

This clonotype was counted between two and nine times. This rearrangement joins TRBV12-3 or TRBV12-4 to TRBJ2-3, with TRBD2 matching 7 bases. The V segment lost 6 bases and the J segment 6 bases; nucleotides outside the gene matches: 3. CDR3 length equals 12 residues. CDR3 sequence (DNA): TGTGCCAGCAGCGGGAGGTTGGATACGCAGTATTTT. Encoded protein: CASSGRLDTQYF.

This clonotype has just a few counts. The chain uses TRBV25-1 and TRBJ1-2, with D unresolved. Deletions cut 3 bases from V and 0 bases from J, with 20 bases between. Germline V CDR1 and CDR2: MGHDK, SYGVNS. The CDR3 has 18 amino acids. Here the CDR3 DNA reads TGTGCCAGCAGTGATTATCGTAGGGTCGAGGGTCCTAACTATGGCTACACCTTC. This encodes CASSDYRRVEGPNYGYTF.

The rearrangement uses TRBV4-3 and TRBJ1-2, with D unresolved. The V gene lost 0 bases and the J gene lost 3 bases, with 8 bases spanning the gap. Germline V gene lookup returns CDR1 LGHNA and CDR2 YSLEER. This CDR3 region has 14 residues. CDR3 nucleotide sequence: TGCGCCAGCAGCCAAGATTACACGGACTATGGCTACACCTTC. This gives the protein CASSQDYTDYGYTF.

A remark on this clonotype: This CDR3 fails to terminate in the conserved phenylalanine or tryptophan, so it likely reflects a read error. It is unclear where the CDR3 begins or ends on the DNA, so no DNA is shown, and the CDR3 is as TCRdb lists it. The chain couples TRBV4-2 to TRBJ2-1. Looked up from germline, CDR1 is LGHNA and CDR2 is YNFKEQ. Including both end residues, the CDR3 is 13 amino acids long. CDR3 in amino acids: CASRSDNSYEQSS.

The rearrangement uses TRBV3-1 and TRBJ2-1; D ambiguous. The V end lost 3 bases, the J end lost 3 bases, and 3 bases lay between the germline ends. The CDR3 has 12 amino acids. Germline V CDR1 and CDR2: LGHDT, YNNKEL (reference sequence). The CDR3 spells CASSHYYNEQFF. The CDR3, as DNA: TGTGCCAGCAGCCATTACTACAATGAGCAGTTCTTC.

The rearrangement uses TRBV27 and TRBJ2-7, with D uncertain. The CDR3 loop spans 12 amino acids. Deletions cut 6 bases from V and 5 bases from J, with 11 bases between. Germline CDR1 is MNHEY and CDR2 is SMNVEV (reference sequence). In DNA, the CDR3 is TGTGCCAGCAGCCCCTTGGGCGACGAGCAGTACTTC. Its protein is CASSPLGDEQYF.

The V and J genes are TRBV12-3 or TRBV12-4 and TRBJ1-5, with TRBD1 matching over 7 bases. Unmatched junction bases numbered 6, after V lost 4 bases and J lost 6 bases. This CDR3 is built from 14 residues. CDR3 nucleotides: TGTGCCAGCAGTTCCTCGACAGGGAGTCAGCCCCAGCATTTT. Amino acid sequence: CASSSSTGSQPQHF.

The J gene is TRBJ2-3, the V gene TRBV3-1, with no clear D. The CDR3 has 11 amino acids. CDR1 LGHDT and CDR2 YNNKEL come from the germline V gene (reference sequence). V was trimmed by 6 bases and J by 4 bases, leaving 5 bases between them. CDR3 coding DNA: TGTGCCAGCAGGTATTCAGATACGCAGTATTTT. Its translation: CASRYSDTQYF.

This clonotype was counted only a few times. V is TRBV27 and J is TRBJ2-6, with D possibly called TRBD1 or TRBD2 (5 bases each). The length of the CDR3 is 13 residues. Per germline, CDR1 MNHEY and CDR2 SMNVEV (reference sequence). V was shortened by 5 bases and J by 13 bases, with 15 bases between the two germline ends. The CDR3 protein is CASSKAIGAVLTF. CDR3 sequence (DNA): TGTGCCAGCAGTAAGGCAATCGGGGCTGTCCTGACTTTC.

The chain has TRBV20-1 and TRBJ2-3; 7 bases agree with TRBD2. V shed 1 base, J shed 0 bases, and the junction held 7 bases outside the gene matches. The CDR3 is 16 amino acids. Looked up from germline, CDR1 is DFQATT and CDR2 is SNEGSKA (reference sequence). CDR3 amino acids: CSARAGLAASTDTQYF. CDR3 nucleotide sequence: TGCAGTGCTAGAGCAGGCCTAGCGGCTAGCACAGATACGCAGTATTTT.

This clonotype occurred a few times. This chain connects TRBV28 to TRBJ1-1; D unclear. Trimming cost V 7 bases and J 7 bases, with 13 bases left between them. The CDR3 has 12 amino acids. The germline V gene has CDR1 MDHEN and CDR2 SYDVKM. The CDR3 here is CASTLKGYEAFF. The CDR3 coding sequence is TGTGCCAGCACCCTTAAGGGCTATGAAGCTTTCTTT.

This clonotype has a handful of counts. In DNA form, the CDR3 reads TGTGCCAGCAGTGAACATGGGGCCGCAAGTGGCTACACCTTC. Its translation: CASSEHGAASGYTF. The V gene is TRBV6-1, the J gene TRBJ1-2, with D possibly TRBD1 on 5 matching bases. The CDR3 totals 14 residues. The germline V and J ends were trimmed by 2 bases and 7 bases, with 14 bases remaining between them. Per the germline V gene, CDR1 is MNHNS and CDR2 is SASEGT.

V gene TRBV30 combines with J gene TRBJ1-2, with D maybe TRBD1 (5 bases). The germline V gene has CDR1 GTSNPN and CDR2 SVGIG (reference sequence). V lost 2 bases and J 1 base, leaving 11 bases between the germline ends. The CDR3 contains 14 residues. The CDR3 region has the DNA TGTGCCTGGAGTCCGACAGATCTTAACTATGGCTACACCTTC. This sequence encodes CAWSPTDLNYGYTF.